The rows below give T cell receptor beta chains drawn from one sample of a study of tumor T cells in aggressive B-cell lymphoma. Repertoires were generated with immunoSEQ multiplex PCR, while TCRdb's copy carries only in-frame clones and drops some. The repertoire holds 5,700 or so clones, with over 65% as singletons. Input material: tumor tissue. Every receptor here comes from an adult with diffuse large B cell lymphoma. The CDR3 runs from the conserved cysteine through the conserved F or W. The order of the fields is V gene, clone size, D gene, J gene, CDR3 DNA, CDR3 protein. The D gene is left open where the match is weak. Some rows mark clone size as missing; the rest say once, few, many or name a class of expanded clone.

TRBV19	.	.	TRBJ1-1	TGTGCCAGTAGTATAGGGACTGAGGGCCCTGAAGCTTTCTTT	CASSIGTEGPEAFF
TRBV7-9	.	.	TRBJ2-1	TGTGCCAGCAGCAAAGTCGCGTCCTACAATGAGCAGTTCTTC	CASSKVASYNEQFF
TRBV6-1	.	.	TRBJ2-7	TGTGCCAGCAGTGAATACTCGAGGGATTCCTACGAGCAGTACTTC	CASSEYSRDSYEQYF
TRBV6-1	.	.	TRBJ2-7	TGTGCCAGCAGTGAAGGTCCAGGTACCTACGAGCAGTACTTC	CASSEGPGTYEQYF
TRBV5-1	few	TRBD1	TRBJ2-1	TGCGCCAGCAGCTTGGGGGACAGCAGTTACAATGAGCAGTTCTTC	CASSLGDSSYNEQFF
TRBV27	.	TRBD1	TRBJ1-2	TGTGCCAGCAGAATGACCGGGACAGTTGGCTATGGCTACACCTTC	CASRMTGTVGYGYTF
TRBV4-3	.	TRBD1	TRBJ1-1	TGCGCCAGCAGCCAGACTCGACAGGGTACAACTGAAGCTTTCTTT	CASSQTRQGTTEAFF
TRBV7-6	.	.	TRBJ2-1	TGTGCCAGCAGCTACCGGAGTGGAGGGTACAATGAGCAGTTCTTC	CASSYRSGGYNEQFF
TRBV6-6	.	TRBD2	TRBJ2-7	TGTGCCAGCAGTTATGCGGGAGTAAGGAAGCAGTACTTC	CASSYAGVRKQYF
TRBV7-3	.	TRBD1	TRBJ1-1	TGTGCCAGCAGCTTAACGGGACAGGGGGTAGCTTTCTTT	CASSLTGQGVAFF
TRBV11-2	.	.	TRBJ2-7	TGTGCCAGCACCCCGGGGGGCGGGGCGACCTACGAGCAGTACTTC	CASTPGGGATYEQYF
TRBV15	.	.	TRBJ1-4	TGTGCCACCAGCAGAGGCGGAGCAACTAATGAAAAACTGTTTTTT	CATSRGGATNEKLFF
TRBV7-9	.	TRBD2	TRBJ2-7	TGTGCCAGCAGCCAAGCAAGATCCGGGCTCGCGGGAGCGCACGAGCAGTACTTC	CASSQARSGLAGAHEQYF
TRBV6-1	.	.	TRBJ2-5	TGTGCCAGCAGAGGAGTAGACCAAGAGACCCAGTACTTC	CASRGVDQETQYF
TRBV10-3	.	TRBD1	TRBJ1-5	TGTGCCATCAGTGAGGGACAGGGGCCGCAGCATTTT	CAISEGQGPQHF